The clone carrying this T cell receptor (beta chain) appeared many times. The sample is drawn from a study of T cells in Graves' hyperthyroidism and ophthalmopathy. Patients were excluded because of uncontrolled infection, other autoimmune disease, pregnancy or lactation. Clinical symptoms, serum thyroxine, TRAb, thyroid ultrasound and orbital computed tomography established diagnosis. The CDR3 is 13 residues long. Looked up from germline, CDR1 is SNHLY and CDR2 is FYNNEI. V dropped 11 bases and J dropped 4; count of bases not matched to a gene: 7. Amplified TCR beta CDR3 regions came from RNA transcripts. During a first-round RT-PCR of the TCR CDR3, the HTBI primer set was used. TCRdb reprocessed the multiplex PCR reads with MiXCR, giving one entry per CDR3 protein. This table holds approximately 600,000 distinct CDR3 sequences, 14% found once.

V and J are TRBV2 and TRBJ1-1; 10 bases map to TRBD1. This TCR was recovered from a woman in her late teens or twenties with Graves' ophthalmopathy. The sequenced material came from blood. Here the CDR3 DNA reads TGTGCCCGAATCGGGACAGGGGTCACTGAAGCTTTCTTT. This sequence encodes CARIGTGVTEAFF.